This T cell receptor beta chain was captured in a study of blood T cells in healthy people across ages. Germline assignment: CDR1 DFQATT and CDR2 SNEGSKA (reference sequence). The CDR3 has 12 residues. V was trimmed by 3 bases and J by 4 bases, leaving 9 bases between them. General study findings and limits: Any conclusive comparison of naive versus antigen-experienced cells was prevented by using unsorted PBMCs. While age rose, TCR beta diversity per million T cells dropped in a roughly linear way. Estimates of total diversity, which came from one million sequenced T cells, were considered to be underestimates.

About this clonotype: Its specificity is unknown.

For the second PCR, which ran for about 6 to 11 cycles, a sample-barcoded 5' primer and a J-beta primer mix were used. TCRdb called the 5' RACE reads again in MiXCR, with one record for every CDR3 protein. In the table there are about 1.1 million distinct CDR3 sequences, roughly two fifths of which are singletons. Donation came from healthy Caucasian individuals in Russia who were aged roughly 6 to 95. This chain joins TRBV20-1 and TRBJ2-5, with D possibly TRBD1 on 6 matching bases. This sequence was found in a man between 18 and 35 years old in good health. Sequencing used blood. As DNA, the CDR3 is TGCAGTGCTAGCCCAGGGGTAGAGACCCAGTACTTC. Its protein product is CSASPGVETQYF.